These T cell receptor beta chains were read from a single sample in a study of T cells in localized non-small cell lung cancer. Sequencing used immunoSEQ multiplex PCR; TCRdb keeps in-frame clones, though not all of them. The sample contains some 29,000 clones, 80% to 90% of which appear only once. The sequences come from peripheral blood, collected before any cancer treatment. The receptors stem from a woman between 18 and 50 years old with stage I lung adenocarcinoma. Each CDR3 is given with its conserved first and last residue. Fields, in order: J gene, D gene, clone size, V gene, CDR3 DNA, CDR3 protein. A D gene is named only where the DNA matches it firmly. Not every row has a clone size; where given, it reads once, few, many or a size class.

TRBJ1-2,TRBD1,NA,TRBV28,TGTGCCAGCAGTCCCCGACAGGGATCTGGCTACACCTTC,CASSPRQGSGYTF
TRBJ2-1,TRBD1,NA,TRBV6-6,TGTGCCAGCACTCCCTCTGGACAGGGTTCCTACAATGAGCAGTTCTTC,CASTPSGQGSYNEQFF
TRBJ2-3,TRBD2,NA,TRBV5-1,TGCGCCAGCAGCCGTCCCACACTCCCTAGCGGGGTTAGCACAGATACGCAGTATTTT,CASSRPTLPSGVSTDTQYF
TRBJ2-3,NA,NA,TRBV5-6,TGTGCCAGCAGTATTTTTGCGGGAGATACGCAGTATTTT,CASSIFAGDTQYF
TRBJ2-3,TRBD2,NA,TRBV5-1,TGCGCCACCCGTAGGACTAGCGGAACAGATACGCAGTATTTT,CATRRTSGTDTQYF
TRBJ1-2,TRBD1,once,TRBV19,TGTGCCAGTAGCTGGACAGGGGGAGTTGGCTACACCTTC,CASSWTGGVGYTF
TRBJ1-2,NA,NA,TRBV25-1,TGTGCCAGCAGTGATCGGGGATCTATGGTAGGCTACACCTTC,CASSDRGSMVGYTF
TRBJ2-1,NA,NA,TRBV9,TGTGCCAGCAGCGTAGGCCAGGCCGACAATGAGCAGTTCTTC,CASSVGQADNEQFF
TRBJ2-1,NA,few,TRBV9,TGTGCCAGCAGCGTAGGATCACGCGGAAGCTCCTACAATGAGCAGTTCTTC,CASSVGSRGSSYNEQFF
TRBJ2-7,TRBD2,NA,TRBV11-2,TGTGCCAGCAGCCTCCTGGGACTAGCGGGAGTGGGCGAGCAGTACTTC,CASSLLGLAGVGEQYF
TRBJ1-4,TRBD1,NA,TRBV5-4,TGTGCCAGCAGCCTCCGGACAGGGGCTAATGAAAAACTGTTTTTT,CASSLRTGANEKLFF
TRBJ1-1,NA,NA,TRBV9,TGTGCCAGCAGCGTACAAGGACAGTTTGTCACTGAAGCTTTCTTT,CASSVQGQFVTEAFF
TRBJ2-2,NA,NA,TRBV5-1,TGCGCCAGCAGCTTGGTTGCGGGGAACACCGGGGAGCTGTTTTTT,CASSLVAGNTGELFF
TRBJ2-1,TRBD2,NA,TRBV5-4,TGTGCCAGCAGCTTCTCTAGCGGCTCCTACAATGAGCAGTTCTTC,CASSFSSGSYNEQFF
TRBJ2-2,TRBD1,NA,TRBV6-1,TGTGCCAGCTTCAGGGGGCCGGGCACCGGGGAGCTGTTTTTT,CASFRGPGTGELFF
TRBJ2-7,NA,NA,TRBV29-1,TGCAGCGTCCGTTTTGGGGATTACTACGAGCAGTACTTC,CSVRFGDYYEQYF
TRBJ2-4,TRBD1,NA,TRBV30,TGTGCCTGGAGCATCGGCCCGGGACAGGCCAACATTCAGTACTTC,CAWSIGPGQANIQYF